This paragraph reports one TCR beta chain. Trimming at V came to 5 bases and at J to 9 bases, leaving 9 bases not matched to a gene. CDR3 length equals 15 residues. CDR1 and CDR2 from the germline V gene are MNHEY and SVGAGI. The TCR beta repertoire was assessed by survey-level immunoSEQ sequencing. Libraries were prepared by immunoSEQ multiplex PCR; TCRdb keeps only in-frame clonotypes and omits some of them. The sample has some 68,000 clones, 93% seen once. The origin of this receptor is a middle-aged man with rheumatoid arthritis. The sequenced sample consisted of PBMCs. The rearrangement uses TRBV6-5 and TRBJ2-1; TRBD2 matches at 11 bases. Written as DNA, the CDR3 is TGTGCCAGCAGTACACTAGCGGGAGCTGCGGCTGAGCAGTTCTTC. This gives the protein CASSTLAGAAAEQFF.